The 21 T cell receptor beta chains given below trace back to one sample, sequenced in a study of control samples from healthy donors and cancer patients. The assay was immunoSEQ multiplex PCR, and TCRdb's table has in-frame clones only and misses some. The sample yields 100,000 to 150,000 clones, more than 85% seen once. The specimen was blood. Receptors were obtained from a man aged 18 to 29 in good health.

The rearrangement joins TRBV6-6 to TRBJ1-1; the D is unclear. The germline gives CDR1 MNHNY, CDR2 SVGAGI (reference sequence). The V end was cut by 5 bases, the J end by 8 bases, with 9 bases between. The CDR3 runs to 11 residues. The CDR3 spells CASSPGNEAFF. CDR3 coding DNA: TGTGCCAGCAGTCCAGGTAACGAAGCTTTCTTT.

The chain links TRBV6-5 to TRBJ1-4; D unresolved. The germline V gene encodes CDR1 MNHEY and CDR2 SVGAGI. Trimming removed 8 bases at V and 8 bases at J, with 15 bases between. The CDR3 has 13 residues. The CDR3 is CASGSGSYEKLFF. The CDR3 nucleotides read TGTGCCAGCGGGAGTGGGAGCTACGAAAAACTGTTTTTT.

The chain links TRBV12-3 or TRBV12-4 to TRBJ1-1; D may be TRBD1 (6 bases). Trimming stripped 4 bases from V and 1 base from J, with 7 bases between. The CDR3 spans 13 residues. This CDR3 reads CASSWTENTEAFF. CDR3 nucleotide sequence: TGTGCCAGCAGTTGGACAGAGAACACTGAAGCTTTCTTT.

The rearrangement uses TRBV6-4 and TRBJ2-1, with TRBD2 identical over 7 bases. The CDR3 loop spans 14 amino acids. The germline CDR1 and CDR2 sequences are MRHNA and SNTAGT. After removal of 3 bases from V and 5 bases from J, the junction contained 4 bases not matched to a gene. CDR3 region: CASSEAGVHNEQFF. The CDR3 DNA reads TGTGCCAGCAGTGAGGCGGGAGTTCACAATGAGCAGTTCTTC.

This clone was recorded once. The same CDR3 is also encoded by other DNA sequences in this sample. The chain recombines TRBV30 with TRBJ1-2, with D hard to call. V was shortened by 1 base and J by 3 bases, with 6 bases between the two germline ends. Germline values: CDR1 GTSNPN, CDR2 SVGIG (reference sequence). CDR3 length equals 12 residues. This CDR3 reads CAWSDGHYGYTF. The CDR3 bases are TGTGCCTGGAGTGACGGACACTATGGCTACACCTTC.

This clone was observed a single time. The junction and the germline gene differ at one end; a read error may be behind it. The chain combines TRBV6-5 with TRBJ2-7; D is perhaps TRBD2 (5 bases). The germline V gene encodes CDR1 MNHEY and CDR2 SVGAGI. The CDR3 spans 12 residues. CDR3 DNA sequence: TGTGCCAGCAGTTCCACCATGGCGGGTTTGAACTTC. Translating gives CASSSTMAGLNF.

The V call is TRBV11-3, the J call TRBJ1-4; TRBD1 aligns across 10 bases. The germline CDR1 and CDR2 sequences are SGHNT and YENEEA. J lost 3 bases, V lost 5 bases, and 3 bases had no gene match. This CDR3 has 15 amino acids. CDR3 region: CASSRTGGSNEKLFF. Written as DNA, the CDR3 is TGTGCCAGCAGCAGGACAGGGGGATCTAATGAAAAACTGTTTTTT.

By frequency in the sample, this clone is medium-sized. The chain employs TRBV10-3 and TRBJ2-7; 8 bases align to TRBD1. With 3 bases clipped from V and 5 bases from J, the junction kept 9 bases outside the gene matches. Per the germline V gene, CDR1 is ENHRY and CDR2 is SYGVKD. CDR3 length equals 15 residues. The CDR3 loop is CAISDPRQGRNEQYF. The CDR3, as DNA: TGTGCCATCAGTGACCCCAGACAGGGGAGGAACGAGCAGTACTTC.

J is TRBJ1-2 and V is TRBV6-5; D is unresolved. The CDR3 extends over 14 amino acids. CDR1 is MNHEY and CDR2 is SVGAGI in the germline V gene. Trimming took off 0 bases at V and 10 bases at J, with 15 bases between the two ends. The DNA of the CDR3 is TGTGCCAGCAGTTACTCGGGTCCAGGCCTGCCCTACACCTTC. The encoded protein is CASSYSGPGLPYTF.

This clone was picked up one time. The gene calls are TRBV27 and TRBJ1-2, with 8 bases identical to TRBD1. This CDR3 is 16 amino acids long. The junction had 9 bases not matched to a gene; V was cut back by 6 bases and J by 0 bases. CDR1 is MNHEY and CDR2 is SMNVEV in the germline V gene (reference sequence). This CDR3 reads CASSGQGGAANYGYTF. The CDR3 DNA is TGTGCCAGCAGCGGACAGGGTGGGGCAGCTAACTATGGCTACACCTTC.

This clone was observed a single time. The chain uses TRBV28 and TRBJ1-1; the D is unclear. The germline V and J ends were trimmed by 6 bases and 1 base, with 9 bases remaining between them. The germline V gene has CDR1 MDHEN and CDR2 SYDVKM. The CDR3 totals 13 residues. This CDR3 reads CASRTTQNTEAFF. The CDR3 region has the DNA TGTGCCAGCAGGACCACCCAGAACACTGAAGCTTTCTTT. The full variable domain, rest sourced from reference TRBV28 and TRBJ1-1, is DVKVTQSSRYLVKRTGEKVFLECVQDMDHENMFWYRQDPGLGLRLIYFSYDVKMKEKGDIPEGYSVSREKKERFSLILESASTNQTSMYLCASRTTQNTEAFFGQGTRLTVV.

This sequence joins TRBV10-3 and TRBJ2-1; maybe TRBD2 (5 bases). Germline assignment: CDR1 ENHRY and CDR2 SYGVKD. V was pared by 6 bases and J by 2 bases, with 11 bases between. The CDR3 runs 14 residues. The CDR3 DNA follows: TGTGCCATCAGCAGGACTGGAGCCTACAATGAGCAGTTCTTC. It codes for CAISRTGAYNEQFF.

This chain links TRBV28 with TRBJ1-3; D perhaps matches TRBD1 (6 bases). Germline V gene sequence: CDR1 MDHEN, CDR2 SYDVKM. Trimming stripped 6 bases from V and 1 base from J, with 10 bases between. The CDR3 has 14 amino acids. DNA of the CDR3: TGTGCCAGCAGAGGGGGTATGTCTGGAAACACCATATATTTT. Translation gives CASRGGMSGNTIYF. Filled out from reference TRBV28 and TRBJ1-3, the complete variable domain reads DVKVTQSSRYLVKRTGEKVFLECVQDMDHENMFWYRQDPGLGLRLIYFSYDVKMKEKGDIPEGYSVSREKKERFSLILESASTNQTSMYLCASRGGMSGNTIYFGEGSWLTVV.

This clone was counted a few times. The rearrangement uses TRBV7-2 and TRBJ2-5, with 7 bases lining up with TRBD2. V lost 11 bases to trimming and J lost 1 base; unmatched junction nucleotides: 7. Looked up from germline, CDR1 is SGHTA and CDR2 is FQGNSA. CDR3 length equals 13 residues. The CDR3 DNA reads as TGTGCCGGGGGACTAACCCTCCAAGAGACCCAGTACTTC. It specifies CAGGLTLQETQYF.

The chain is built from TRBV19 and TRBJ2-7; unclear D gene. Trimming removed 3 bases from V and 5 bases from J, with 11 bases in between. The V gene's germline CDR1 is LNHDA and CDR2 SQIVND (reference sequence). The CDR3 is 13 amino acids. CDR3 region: CASSINSVNEQYF. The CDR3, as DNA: TGTGCCAGTAGTATTAATAGTGTCAACGAGCAGTACTTC.

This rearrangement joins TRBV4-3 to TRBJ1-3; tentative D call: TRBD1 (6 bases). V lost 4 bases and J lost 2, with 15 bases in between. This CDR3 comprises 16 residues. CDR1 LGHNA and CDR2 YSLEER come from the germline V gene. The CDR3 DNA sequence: TGCGCCAGCAGCCCCTTTGGGCGGGGGCCTGGAAACACCATATATTTT. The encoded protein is CASSPFGRGPGNTIYF.

DNA for the CDR3: TGTGCCAGCAGCCTCTATAAGGCACCTAACTATGGCTACACCTTC. Translating it yields CASSLYKAPNYGYTF. The rearrangement joins TRBV3-1 (or the pseudogene TRBV3-2) to TRBJ1-2; D remains ambiguous. The CDR3 spans 15 residues. Trimming cost V 4 bases and J 0 bases, with 12 bases left between them. Per the germline V gene, CDR1 is LGHDT and CDR2 is YNNKEL (reference sequence).

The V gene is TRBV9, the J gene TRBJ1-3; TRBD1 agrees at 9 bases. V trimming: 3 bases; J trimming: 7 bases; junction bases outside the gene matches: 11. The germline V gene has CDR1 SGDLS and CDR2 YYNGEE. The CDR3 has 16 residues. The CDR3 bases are TGTGCCAGCAGCGCGCGCGACAGGGGGTTATTGAACACCATATATTTT. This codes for CASSARDRGLLNTIYF.

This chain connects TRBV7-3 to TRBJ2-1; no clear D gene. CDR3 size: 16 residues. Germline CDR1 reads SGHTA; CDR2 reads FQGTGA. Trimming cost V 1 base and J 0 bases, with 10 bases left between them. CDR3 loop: CASSLNGRISYNEQFF. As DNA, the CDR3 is TGTGCCAGCAGCTTAAATGGCAGGATCTCCTACAATGAGCAGTTCTTC.

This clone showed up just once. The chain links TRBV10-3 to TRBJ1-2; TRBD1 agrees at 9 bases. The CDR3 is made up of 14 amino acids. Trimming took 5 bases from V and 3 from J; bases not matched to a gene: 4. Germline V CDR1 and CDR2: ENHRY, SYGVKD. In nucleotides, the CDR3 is TGTGCCATCAGTCTTGACAGGGGGGACTATGGCTACACCTTC. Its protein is CAISLDRGDYGYTF.

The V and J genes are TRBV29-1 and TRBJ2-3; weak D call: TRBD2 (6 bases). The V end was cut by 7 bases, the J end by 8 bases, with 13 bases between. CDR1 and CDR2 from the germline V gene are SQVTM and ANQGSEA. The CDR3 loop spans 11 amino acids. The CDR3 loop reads CSAREPGTQYF. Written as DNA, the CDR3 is TGCAGCGCGCGGGAACCTGGTACGCAGTATTTT.